These 17 T cell receptor beta chains came from one sample sequenced in a study of post-analysis software for immune sequencing data. Points from the study as a whole: With TRBV5-6, TRBV5-1 and TRBV20-1 included, 4 to 6 TRBV segments were more frequent in patients than in controls.

The library was made from cDNA and included unique molecular identifiers. TCRdb independently ran MiXCR on the PCR reads; one entry per CDR3 protein. In the table there are 740,000 or so distinct CDR3 sequences, roughly half of which are singletons. Their antigens remain unidentified. The sequenced material came from blood. Receptor source: a girl aged 5-17 years with multiple sclerosis.

The chain recombines TRBV20-1 with TRBJ1-2; D is possibly TRBD1 (5 bases). CDR3 length equals 12 residues. The V gene lost 3 bases and the J gene lost 3 bases, with 8 bases spanning the gap. Germline V CDR1 and CDR2: DFQATT, SNEGSKA (reference sequence). CDR3 loop: CSASRGYYGYTF. The DNA of the CDR3 is TGCAGTGCTAGTAGGGGCTACTATGGCTACACCTTC.

The chain uses TRBV20-1 and TRBJ2-4, with D possibly matching TRBD2 (6 bases). The DNA end is a closer match to TRBJ2-7, so the J assignment may be wrong. Germline CDR1 and CDR2: DFQATT and SNEGSKA (reference sequence). The length of the CDR3 is 12 residues. The CDR3 protein is CSALRTIHEQYF. CDR3 nucleotide sequence: TGCAGTGCCCTAAGGACTATCCACGAGCAGTACTTC.

This chain joins TRBV20-1 and TRBJ2-3; D possibly corresponds to TRBD2 (5 bases). Between the trimmed V and J ends, which lost 0 bases and 0 bases, there was a span of 13 bases. CDR3 length: 16 residues. The germline V gene has CDR1 DFQATT and CDR2 SNEGSKA (reference sequence). For the CDR3, the DNA is TGCAGTGCTAGAGATCTCAAGCGGACTAGCACAGATACGCAGTATTTT. It specifies CSARDLKRTSTDTQYF.

On this clonotype itself: One end of the junction fails to match germline, which may point to a read error. This sequence joins TRBV6-1 and TRBJ2-5, with a tentative D call TRBD2 (6 bases). In germline, CDR1 is MNHNS, CDR2 SASEGT. This CDR3 spans 16 amino acids. The CDR3 reads CASERRGAGGSETQYF. CDR3 DNA sequence: TGTGCCAGCGAAAGGCGGGGAGCCGGGGGAAGTGAGACCCAGTATTTC.

V gene TRBV5-1 combines with J gene TRBJ2-7; TRBD2 agrees at 13 bases. The ends lost 4 bases at V and 7 bases at J; junction bases unmatched: 5. CDR3 size: 14 residues. The germline CDR1 and CDR2 sequences are SGHRS and YFSETQ. CDR3 DNA: TGCGCCAGCAGCGCCTCGGGACTAGCGGGGGAGCAGTACTTC. Amino acids: CASSASGLAGEQYF.

In regard to this clonotype: A read error may produce the germline difference seen at one junction end. This chain uses TRBV7-7 with TRBJ2-3; D not resolved. The CDR3 totals 15 residues. Germline assignment: CDR1 SSHAT and CDR2 FNYEAQ (reference sequence). The CDR3 reads CASSWSVAVGDTQYF. For the CDR3, the DNA is TGTGCTAGCAGCTGGTCAGTCGCGGTGGGAGATACGCAGTATTTT.

J is TRBJ2-4 and V is TRBV7-4, with 9 bases lining up with TRBD2. The junction had 12 bases not matched to a gene; V was cut back by 5 bases and J by 7 bases. This CDR3 spans 16 amino acids. Per germline, CDR1 SGHVT and CDR2 SQSDAQ. The CDR3, as DNA: TGTGCCAGCAGCCGTTGTAGCGGGAGCGTAGGGAACATTCAGTACTTC. Its translation: CASSRCSGSVGNIQYF.

The chain couples TRBV4-1 to TRBJ2-7; no reliable D call. This CDR3 region has 16 residues. The germline V gene encodes CDR1 MGHRA and CDR2 YSYEKL. V was cut by 1 base and J by 0 bases, with 13 bases left in between. Written as DNA, the CDR3 is TGCGCCAGCAGCCAAGGGGCGTTAGGGTTCTCCTACGAGCAGTACTTC. This translates into CASSQGALGFSYEQYF.

This chain joins TRBV7-9 and TRBJ2-7; possibly TRBD1 for D (6 bases). Germline V gives CDR1 SEHNR, CDR2 FQNEAQ (reference sequence). V lost 5 bases and J 7 bases, leaving 12 bases between the germline ends. The CDR3 length is 12 residues. The CDR3 sequence is CASSTRGLEQYF. As DNA, the CDR3 is TGTGCCAGCAGCACCAGGGGTCTGGAGCAGTACTTC.

CDR3 protein: CAISESTGPNYGYTF. CDR3 DNA: TGTGCCATCAGTGAGTCTACAGGACCTAACTATGGCTACACCTTC. The chain links TRBV10-3 to TRBJ1-2; D perhaps matches TRBD1 (5 bases). CDR1 and CDR2 from the germline V gene are ENHRY and SYGVKD. This CDR3 comprises 15 residues. Trimming shortened V by 0 bases and J by 0 bases, and 8 bases separated the two germline ends.

The chain joins TRBV15 to TRBJ2-5; unclear D gene. The J call may be wrong; the DNA end is better matched by TRBJ2-7. This CDR3 comprises 14 residues. Germline lookup yields CDR1 LNHNV and CDR2 YYDKDF (reference sequence). The CDR3 DNA sequence: TGTGCCACCAGCAGACTGGGTCACCCCTACGAGCAGTACTTC. Its translation: CATSRLGHPYEQYF.

The gene calls are TRBV6-1 and TRBJ2-7; no reliable D call. This CDR3 has 15 residues. Per the germline V gene, CDR1 is MNHNS and CDR2 is SASEGT. V was clipped by 6 bases and J by 2 bases, with 17 bases between them. In DNA form, the CDR3 reads TGTGCCAGCAGCGAGTGGCAGACGATTCCCTACGAGCAGTACTTC. Its translation: CASSEWQTIPYEQYF.

The chain couples TRBV6-4 to TRBJ2-3; 9 bases agree with TRBD1. This CDR3 comprises 14 residues. Losses at the gene ends were 4 bases for V and 4 bases for J; bases not matched to a gene: 3. In germline, CDR1 is MRHNA, CDR2 SNTAGT. CDR3 protein: CASSARQGADTQYF. CDR3 bases: TGTGCCAGCAGTGCCCGACAGGGGGCAGATACGCAGTATTTT.

This clonotype was seen more than once but under ten times. The chain joins TRBV6-1 to TRBJ2-3, with D perhaps matching TRBD1 (7 bases). Germline CDR1 and CDR2: MNHNS and SASEGT. The CDR3 runs 14 residues. Trimming stripped 8 bases from V and 0 bases from J, with 12 bases between. CDR3 protein: CASLEGASTDTQYF. The CDR3 DNA is TGTGCCAGCCTGGAGGGGGCGAGCACAGATACGCAGTATTTT.

This clonotype showed up just a few times. This chain links TRBV5-1 with TRBJ2-5; 15 bases fit TRBD2. In germline, CDR1 is SGHRS, CDR2 YFSETQ. This CDR3 has 16 residues. V was clipped by 3 bases and J by 3 bases; unmatched bases: 3. This CDR3 reads CASSWGTSGRKETQYF. In DNA, the CDR3 is TGCGCCAGCAGCTGGGGGACTAGCGGGAGGAAAGAGACCCAGTACTTC.

This clonotype was detected only a few times. At one boundary the junction diverges from the germline segment, which might be a read error. The V and J genes are TRBV7-7 and TRBJ2-5, with 7 bases aligning to TRBD2. The CDR3 contains 15 residues. Per the germline V gene, CDR1 is SSHAT and CDR2 is FNYEAQ (reference sequence). The CDR3 loop reads CASSLGLADEETQYF. Here the CDR3 DNA reads TGTGCTAGCAGCTTAGGGCTAGCGGATGAAGAGACCCAGTACTTC.

The V call is TRBV7-9, the J call TRBJ2-5; no clear D. Trimming removed 5 bases from V and 6 bases from J, with 16 bases in between. Germline CDR1 and CDR2: SEHNR and FQNEAQ (reference sequence). The CDR3 extends over 14 amino acids. The CDR3 DNA reads as TGTGCCAGCAGCCGCCTCGAGCTGGGAAAGACCCAGTACTTC. The encoded protein is CASSRLELGKTQYF.